This T cell receptor (beta chain) was sequenced in a study of blood T cell repertoires in COVID-19. From germline, CDR1 is SQVTM and CDR2 ANQGSEA. V lost 2 bases to trimming and J lost 4 bases, with 15 bases between them. The CDR3 consists of 14 residues. The authors' processing: Amplification of reference gene primers provided the estimated nucleated cell counts. Profiled with immunoSEQ multiplex PCR; TCRdb holds only in-frame clones, not every one. D and trimming come from the DNA, and the V and J calls and clone size come from that table. The sample contains 90,000 to 100,000 clones, 72% of which appear only once.

The chain couples TRBV29-1 to TRBJ2-7; D is ambiguous. The sequencing sample was made of peripheral blood. This TCR was recovered from a woman between 55 and 75 years old in a cohort sampled during active or convalescent COVID-19. The CDR3 sequence is CSVEQAAKPYEQYF. The CDR3 nucleotides are TGCAGCGTTGAACAGGCAGCCAAACCTTACGAGCAGTACTTC.